The rows below give T cell receptor beta chains drawn from one sample of a study of beta chain features in type 1 diabetes. TCRdb keeps only in-frame clones here, not all; method: immunoSEQ multiplex PCR. In the table there are some 660,000 clones, about 14% of which are singletons. Source material: naive CD4+ T cells from blood. These receptors were taken from a man younger than 35 with type 1 diabetes. CDR3s include the opening cysteine and the closing phenylalanine or tryptophan. A D gene is named only where the DNA matches it firmly. Clone size is shown for a subset of rows, as once, few, many or a class of expanded clone.

CDR3 DNA,CDR3 protein,D gene,V gene,clone size,J gene
TGTGCCAGCAGCTTAAACAGCTACACAGATACGCAGTATTTT,CASSLNSYTDTQYF,-,TRBV7-2,few,TRBJ2-3
TGTGCCAGCAGCCCGTTGAAGGGAACTGAGCAGTTCTTC,CASSPLKGTEQFF,-,TRBV11-2,-,TRBJ2-1
TGTGCCAGCAGCTTAACACAGGGGAGCCCCTACGAGCAGTACTTC,CASSLTQGSPYEQYF,TRBD1,TRBV7-3,-,TRBJ2-7
TGTGCCAGCAGCCTTGGGTCGCCCTCCTATGGCTACACCTTC,CASSLGSPSYGYTF,-,TRBV14,-,TRBJ1-2
TGCGCCAGCAGCCAAGTGCAGGGACCGAACACTGAAGCTTTCTTT,CASSQVQGPNTEAFF,-,TRBV4-1,few,TRBJ1-1
TGCGCCAGCAGCTCACAGGGGGCCGGCAACGAGCAGTACTTC,CASSSQGAGNEQYF,TRBD1,TRBV5-1,few,TRBJ2-7
TGTGCCCAGATGGCCCCGATTAGGGTTGACTATGGCTACACCTTC,CAQMAPIRVDYGYTF,-,TRBV30,-,TRBJ1-2
TGTGCCAGCAGCCCTACGGACGGATACAATGAGCAGTTCTTC,CASSPTDGYNEQFF,-,TRBV11-1,few,TRBJ2-1
TGTGCCTGGAGTATCCTCCTGCCTTCCTACGAGCAGTACTTC,CAWSILLPSYEQYF,-,TRBV30,-,TRBJ2-7
TGTGCCAGCAGCTTATCACCGGGACAGGGGGTGGACATTCAGTACTTC,CASSLSPGQGVDIQYF,TRBD1,TRBV7-3,few,TRBJ2-4
TGTGCCAGCAGTGAAGCGGGGACAGCGATCGACACGCAGTATTTT,CASSEAGTAIDTQYF,TRBD1,TRBV2,-,TRBJ2-3
TGTGCCACCGCCGGGACAGGGGCTGAAAAACTGTTTTTT,CATAGTGAEKLFF,TRBD1,TRBV10-3,-,TRBJ1-4
TGTGCCAGTATCAATCGGGGACTGGACACTGAAGCTTTCTTT,CASINRGLDTEAFF,-,TRBV19,-,TRBJ1-1
TGTGCCAGCAGCCGCGGACTAGCGGGGGGGTCTGAGCAGTTCTTC,CASSRGLAGGSEQFF,TRBD2,TRBV7-9,-,TRBJ2-1
TGTGCCGTAAAGGGATCTGGGGCCAACGTCCTGACTTTC,CAVKGSGANVLTF,-,TRBV10-3,many,TRBJ2-6
TGTGCCAGTAGTATCTGGTTTGAGCAGTTCTTC,CASSIWFEQFF,-,TRBV19,few,TRBJ2-1
TGTGCCTGGAGTCCTCATTCTGCCACAGATACGCAGTATTTT,CAWSPHSATDTQYF,-,TRBV30,-,TRBJ2-3
TGTGCCAGCAGTTTATGGACTAGCGGGAACAATGAGCAGTTCTTC,CASSLWTSGNNEQFF,TRBD2,TRBV27,few,TRBJ2-1
TGCGCCAGCACCCCGCCGGGTGCCCGAGCTGAGCAGTTCTTC,CASTPPGARAEQFF,-,TRBV5-1,-,TRBJ2-1
TGCAGTGCTAGAAACCAGGGGCATGCGTTT,CSARNQGHAF,-,TRBV20-1,-,TRBJ1-1
TGTGCCAGCACCTCGACTGGAGGCACAGATACGCAGTATTTT,CASTSTGGTDTQYF,-,TRBV6-5,few,TRBJ2-3
TGTGCCAGTAGACCCGGGACGGCTGATGGCTACACCTTC,CASRPGTADGYTF,-,TRBV19,-,TRBJ1-2
TGTGCCAGCAGCTCCCGGCCACCTGAAGCTTTCTTT,CASSSRPPEAFF,-,TRBV7-2,-,TRBJ1-1
TGTGCCAGCAGCGCCGGGAGGTCGAGGGATACGCAGTATTTT,CASSAGRSRDTQYF,TRBD2,TRBV6-5,few,TRBJ2-3
TGTGCCAGCAGCCCCAACGGAAACACTGAAGCTTTCTTT,CASSPNGNTEAFF,-,TRBV7-3,-,TRBJ1-1
TGTGCCAGCAGCCTGGCAGAGCTCTACGAGCAGTACTTC,CASSLAELYEQYF,-,TRBV28,few,TRBJ2-7
TGCGCCAGCAGCTTGGTGCAGCCCTACGAGCAGTACTTC,CASSLVQPYEQYF,-,TRBV5-1,few,TRBJ2-7
TGTGCCAGCGACCGGACTAGCGGGGGGGCCTGGAGCCGGGAGACCCAGTACTTC,CASDRTSGGAWSRETQYF,-,TRBV21-1,-,TRBJ2-5
TGTGCCAGCAGCCCGACCCCGAACACTGAAGCTTTCTTT,CASSPTPNTEAFF,-,TRBV6-5,-,TRBJ1-1
TGTGCTAGCAGCTTAGAAGTAGGGTATGCCGGGGAGCTGTTTTTT,CASSLEVGYAGELFF,-,TRBV7-7,-,TRBJ2-2
TGTGCCAGCAACTCCGGGACCCCAAATTCACCCCTCCACTTT,CASNSGTPNSPLHF,-,TRBV7-3,-,TRBJ1-6
TGTGCCAGCAGCCGAAGCACGATTGGCTACGAGCAGTACTTC,CASSRSTIGYEQYF,-,TRBV7-2,-,TRBJ2-7
TGCAGTGCTGGGGTGTTTCCTGGCTACACCTTC,CSAGVFPGYTF,-,TRBV20-1,few,TRBJ1-2
TGTGCCAGCAGTCGGACTAGCGGGGGCAGCACAGATACGCAGTATTTT,CASSRTSGGSTDTQYF,TRBD2,TRBV28,-,TRBJ2-3
TGTGCCAGCAGTCTTAGCCAGGGAAGAAACTATGGCTACACCTTC,CASSLSQGRNYGYTF,-,TRBV6-6,few,TRBJ1-2
TGTGCCACCAGTGGGCCAAATCCTTTTTCCAATGAGCAGTTCTTC,CATSGPNPFSNEQFF,-,TRBV15,-,TRBJ2-1
TGCAGTGCTAGTGGGAAGACCCAGTACTTC,CSASGKTQYF,-,TRBV20-1,few,TRBJ2-5
TGTGCCAGCAGCTTAGCGGGAACAGAAAAACTGTTTTTT,CASSLAGTEKLFF,-,TRBV7-2,-,TRBJ1-4
TGTGCCAGCGCGGGAGGGACGAGCACTGAAGCTTTCTTT,CASAGGTSTEAFF,-,TRBV7-3,-,TRBJ1-1
TGTGCCAGCAGCTTGAACCCTACGGGCTACACCTTC,CASSLNPTGYTF,-,TRBV5-6,-,TRBJ1-2
TGTGCCAGCAGTTTGGACAGGACGTACTCCTACGAGCAGTACTTC,CASSLDRTYSYEQYF,TRBD1,TRBV6-6,few,TRBJ2-7
TGTGCCAGTAGTATAGGTAGAAGCACAGATACGCAGTATTTT,CASSIGRSTDTQYF,-,TRBV19,few,TRBJ2-3
TGTGCCAGCAGCTCGGGGTCTCGTACGCAGTATTTT,CASSSGSRTQYF,-,TRBV28,-,TRBJ2-3
TGTGCCAGCAGTTCAAGACAGCGTCGAGAGACCCAGTACTTC,CASSSRQRRETQYF,-,TRBV28,-,TRBJ2-5
TGTGCCAGCCAGCTACAGGGAACTGTTCCCGGGGAGCTGTTTTTT,CASQLQGTVPGELFF,-,TRBV7-2,-,TRBJ2-2
TGCGCCAGCAGCTCCGGCGGGGGGCTCTACAATGAGCAGTTCTTC,CASSSGGGLYNEQFF,TRBD2,TRBV5-1,few,TRBJ2-1
TGTGCCAGCAGCCTCCGGCAGGGGGTTGCAGATACGCAGTATTTT,CASSLRQGVADTQYF,TRBD1,TRBV27,few,TRBJ2-3
TGTGCCAGCAGCGCGGACGCTTACGAGCAGTACTTC,CASSADAYEQYF,-,TRBV7-9,few,TRBJ2-7
TGTGCCAGCAGCTTGGCCCAGACTAGCGGGGGGGCGGAGACCCAGTACTTC,CASSLAQTSGGAETQYF,TRBD2,TRBV5-4,few,TRBJ2-5
TGTGCCAGCAGCTGGACCGGGACGCCGGATGTGGACGAGCAGTACTTC,CASSWTGTPDVDEQYF,-,TRBV5-6,once,TRBJ2-7
TGTGCCAGCAGTGGGGGGACAGTGCCCTCCTACGAGCAGTACTTC,CASSGGTVPSYEQYF,TRBD1,TRBV6-1,-,TRBJ2-7
TGTGCCTGGAGCGTTGGGACAGGGATCCACGAGCAGTACTTC,CAWSVGTGIHEQYF,TRBD1,TRBV30,-,TRBJ2-7
TGTGCCAGCAGCCCGCGCGTCCTGGACGGTGACTCCTACGAGCAGTACTTC,CASSPRVLDGDSYEQYF,-,TRBV7-9,few,TRBJ2-7
TGCGCCAGCAGCACAGGGACAGGGGTCGAGCAGTACTTC,CASSTGTGVEQYF,TRBD1,TRBV5-1,-,TRBJ2-7
TGTGCCAGCAGCTTCTACCCGGTGATGCGTGTATTT,CASSFYPVMRVF,-,TRBV11-2,few,TRBJ2-3
TGTGCCAGCAGCTTAACATGGCAGAACACTGAAGCTTTCTTT,CASSLTWQNTEAFF,-,TRBV7-9,few,TRBJ1-1
TGCAGCGTTGGGGCTAGCGGCACAGATACGCAGTATTTT,CSVGASGTDTQYF,-,TRBV29-1,-,TRBJ2-3
TGTGCCAGCAGCCTCGGGGCAGAGATGAACACTGAAGCTTTCTTT,CASSLGAEMNTEAFF,-,TRBV6-6,few,TRBJ1-1
TGTGCCAGCAGCCCGGGACAGGCCTATGGCTACACCTTC,CASSPGQAYGYTF,TRBD1,TRBV7-8,few,TRBJ1-2
TGCAGCGTTTTATCGGTACAAGAGACCCAGTACTTC,CSVLSVQETQYF,-,TRBV29-1,few,TRBJ2-5